This TCR beta chain was identified in a study of blood T cell repertoires in COVID-19. Study in general: Acute-phase and convalescent COVID-19 samples originated in the United States, Italy and Spain.

This CDR3 region has 12 residues. V was trimmed by 3 bases and J by 8 bases, leaving 9 bases between them. Germline V lookup: CDR1 SGHDT, CDR2 YYEEEE. Profiling relied on immunoSEQ multiplex PCR, and the TCRdb table lists in-frame clones only, not all of them. The sample contains around 170,000 clones, roughly 84% of which appear only once. The source is a man aged 18 to 35 with active or convalescent COVID-19. The specimen sequenced was peripheral blood. The J gene is TRBJ2-1, the V gene TRBV5-6; D is unresolved. The CDR3 DNA follows: TGTGCCAGCAGCTGGATAGCAGATGAGCAGTTCTTC. Its translation: CASSWIADEQFF.